Reported below is one T cell receptor (beta chain). The antigen it binds to is not known. Base-call qualities are not available, and no considerably larger clone is one nucleotide away. This entry belongs to a study of T cells after yellow fever vaccination (dated by TCRdb to the late 2010s). With regard to the full study: Libraries from fractions with low cell numbers were prepared with the SMART-Seq v4 Ultra Low Input RNA kit. To follow T-cell clones before and after primary and booster YFV17D yellow fever vaccination, bulk TCR alpha and beta repertoires were sequenced over time. Two healthy male donors, one aged 18 to 30 and one aged 30 to 39 years, were included in the cohort. Blood samples were taken at several timepoints before and after primary and secondary immunization, and bulk PBMC replicates and cell subsets were isolated.

The instrument was an Illumina NovaSeq 6000. TCR cDNA was synthesized by 5'RACE template switching, through which a universal primer site and unique molecular identifiers were introduced. Priming of cDNA synthesis was performed from both the TCR alpha and TCR beta constant segments. Two PCR steps were used to amplify libraries, with sample barcodes and sequencing adapters being added in the second step. Sequencing of libraries was done on Illumina HiSeq 2500 (2x100 bp) or NovaSeq (2x150 bp). In the paper's pipeline: MIGEC was used to demultiplex reads and collapse the reads into UMI consensus sequences, and MiXCR was used for V(D)J alignment. Vaccine-responding clonotypes were identified with edgeR using replicate PBMC samples, with FDR below 0.01 and a log2 fold change above 5 up to day 15 being required. Bulk clonotypes were assigned CD4 or CD8 identity according to which sequenced CD4 or CD8 repertoire held them at higher abundance. TCRdb reprocessed the public reads (quality trimming at Q25 with fastp, clone calling with MiXCR) and kept in-frame beta chains. Rows are unified per CDR3 protein, each entry keeping the most common DNA and genes. For this entry, the V and J calls and clone size follow TCRdb and not the study's own pipeline. The sample records some 240,000 distinct CDR3 sequences, under 3.5% of which are singletons. The biggest ten clones account for around 3.3% of the sample.

What the study reported, not specific to this receptor: Because only a couple of donors were included in the study, the extent to which the findings can be generalized is limited. A small fraction of clonotypes showed up in both the CD4 and CD8 compartments, probably as a result of convergent recombination. Most clones expanded after primary vaccination were re-detected after the booster (approximately 96% of CD4 and around 88% of CD8), suggesting broad memory maintenance. Compared with the primary T-cell response, the secondary T-cell response was weaker but faster, peaking on day 5 rather than day 15. Computational filtering was required because FACS-sorted repertoires could contain abundant contaminating clonotypes from the bulk population.

Measured from the cysteine to the phenylalanine, the CDR3 is 16 residues long. Kept here is only the CDR3 DNA, which spans 48 bases and is read in frame from base 1. A distance of 19 bases separates the germline ends of V and J, which lose 4 bases and 4 bases respectively. CDR1 and CDR2 were assigned from the germline V gene as SGHRS and YFSETQ. This specimen's treatment or condition label, interpreted: live attenuated yellow fever vaccine strain. PBMCs were isolated from peripheral blood using a standard Ficoll-Paque protocol. Dynabeads CD4 and CD8 positive selection kits were used to isolate the CD4 and CD8 T-cell fractions. RNA was extracted with TriZol from bulk PBMCs, CD4 and CD8 fractions, and dextramer-positive and dextramer-negative fractions.

The sample consisted of CD4+ T cells sorted from PBMCs, taken 10 days after the yellow fever booster vaccination. This sequence uses TRBV5-1 and TRBJ2-3; a tentative D call is TRBD2 (6 bases match). This receptor was taken from a young man who received the YFV17D yellow fever vaccine. The DNA sequence is given as TGCGCCAGCAGCCTCCCCTCTCGCGGGACCCCAGATACGCAGTATTTT. This encodes CASSLPSRGTPDTQYF.